Below, 28 T cell receptor beta chains from the same sample are listed, as sequenced in a study of technical replicates of blood from a few donors. Clones were read by immunoSEQ multiplex PCR, and TCRdb kept only the in-frame ones, dropping some. The table has 50,000 to 60,000 clones, about 95% seen once. The sample consisted of PBMCs. Receptor source: a human donor in good health. Some clones in this sample may be carry-over from other donors' samples.

V is TRBV11-3 and J is TRBJ2-5; D unclear. CDR1 is SGHNT, CDR2 YENEEA, per germline. The CDR3 contains 13 residues. Trimming took off 0 bases at V and 11 bases at J, with 13 bases between the two ends. The CDR3 sequence: CASSLESAGPQYF. DNA of the CDR3: TGTGCCAGCAGCTTAGAGTCGGCAGGCCCGCAGTACTTC. The variable domain in full, completed from reference TRBV11-3 and TRBJ2-5, reads EAGVVQSPRYKIIEKKQPVAFWCNPISGHNTLYWYLQNLGQGPELLIRYENEEAVDDSQLPKDRFSAERLKGVDSTLKIQPAELGDSAVYLCASSLESAGPQYFGPGTRLLVL.

V is TRBV4-2 and J is TRBJ2-1; 9 positions match TRBD2. The trim removed 0 bases at V and 4 bases at J, leaving 4 bases unmatched. In germline, CDR1 is LGHNA, CDR2 YNFKEQ. CDR3 length equals 16 residues. The CDR3 region is CASSQEPAGGYNEQFF. The CDR3 DNA follows: TGTGCCAGCAGCCAAGAACCCGCGGGGGGGTACAATGAGCAGTTCTTC.

V usage is TRBV2 and J usage is TRBJ1-6; TRBD1 is a possible D gene (5 bases). Germline V gives CDR1 SNHLY, CDR2 FYNNEI. V was trimmed by 4 bases and J by 7 bases, leaving 11 bases between them. The CDR3 is made up of 14 amino acids. The CDR3 sequence: CASSGQGWNSPLHF. The CDR3 bases are TGTGCCAGCAGTGGTCAGGGTTGGAATTCACCCCTCCACTTT.

The chain employs TRBV6-6 and TRBJ2-7; D call uncertain. The CDR3 length is 16 residues. CDR1 MNHNY and CDR2 SVGAGI come from the germline V gene (reference sequence). The V gene lost 0 bases and the J gene lost 7 bases, with 19 bases spanning the gap. The DNA of the CDR3 is TGTGCCAGCAGTTACTCGGAACTACCTCGGCTCTCTGAGCAGTACTTC. Protein sequence: CASSYSELPRLSEQYF.

The rearrangement joins TRBV4-1 to TRBJ2-7, with 10 bases fitting TRBD2. The CDR3 is 16 amino acids. CDR1 is MGHRA, CDR2 YSYEKL, per germline. Trimming at V came to 0 bases and at J to 7 bases, leaving 9 bases not matched to a gene. This CDR3 reads CASSQEGAGGPSEQYF. DNA for the CDR3: TGCGCCAGCAGCCAAGAGGGAGCGGGAGGGCCTAGTGAGCAGTACTTC.

This sequence joins TRBV29-1 and TRBJ1-3; tentative D call: TRBD1 (5 bases). CDR3 size: 14 residues. The germline V gene has CDR1 SQVTM and CDR2 ANQGSEA. With 6 bases removed from V and 0 bases from J, the gap between germline ends came to 12 bases. The CDR3 nucleotides are TGCAGCGTGGCGACAGTCCTCTCTGGAAACACCATATATTTT. Its protein product is CSVATVLSGNTIYF.

The rearrangement uses TRBV7-9 and TRBJ2-5; a possible D gene is TRBD2 (5 bases). There are 11 residues in the CDR3. V was shortened by 10 bases and J by 4 bases, with 10 bases between the two germline ends. Germline-derived CDR1 and CDR2 are SEHNR and FQNEAQ (reference sequence). The CDR3 sequence: CATVEGETQYF. The CDR3 coding sequence is TGTGCCACAGTAGAGGGAGAGACCCAGTACTTC.

The chain combines TRBV2 with TRBJ1-2, with TRBD1 identical over 8 bases. Trimming at V came to 3 bases and at J to 8 bases, leaving 5 bases not matched to a gene. Germline V CDR1 and CDR2: SNHLY, FYNNEI. CDR3 length: 13 residues. The CDR3 sequence is CASSDQGALGYTF. CDR3 bases: TGTGCCAGCAGTGACCAGGGGGCTTTGGGCTACACCTTC.

V and J are TRBV27 and TRBJ1-4; D is possibly TRBD1 (5 bases). V lost 6 bases and J 8 bases, leaving 25 bases between the germline ends. Germline lookup yields CDR1 MNHEY and CDR2 SMNVEV (reference sequence). CDR3 length: 17 amino acids. The CDR3 sequence is CASSQRATVGHKEKLFF. DNA of the CDR3: TGTGCCAGCAGCCAGCGAGCGACAGTGGGGCATAAGGAAAAACTGTTTTTT.

This chain uses TRBV19 with TRBJ1-2; possible D gene TRBD1, 6 bases. The CDR3 runs 14 residues. The V gene's germline CDR1 is LNHDA and CDR2 SQIVND (reference sequence). V gave up 7 bases and J gave up 2 bases, with 14 bases separating them. The CDR3 DNA reads as TGTGCCAGTACCCCGACTCAGGGGAACTATGGCTACACCTTC. It yields the protein CASTPTQGNYGYTF.

The chain joins TRBV4-3 to TRBJ1-1; D is undetermined. The CDR3 length is 16 residues. The germline V and J ends were trimmed by 4 bases and 10 bases, with 25 bases remaining between them. Per the germline V gene, CDR1 is LGHNA and CDR2 is YSLEER. The CDR3, as DNA: TGCGCCAGCAGCCCTTTCCAGACTCTACGACGGGGTGCAGCTTTCTTT. As protein: CASSPFQTLRRGAAFF.

The rearrangement joins TRBV5-4 to TRBJ2-7; 9 nucleotides agree with TRBD2. The CDR3 extends over 13 amino acids. Trimming at V came to 5 bases and at J to 6 bases, leaving 6 bases not matched to a gene. The germline CDR1 and CDR2 sequences are SGHNT and YYREEE (reference sequence). As DNA, the CDR3 is TGTGCCAGCAGTCCGGGGCGGGAGGGCGAGCAGTACTTC. This encodes CASSPGREGEQYF.

J is TRBJ2-1 and V is TRBV4-2, with 7 positions matching TRBD2. In germline, CDR1 is LGHNA, CDR2 YNFKEQ. Unmatched junction bases numbered 3, after V lost 4 bases and J lost 6 bases. The CDR3 is 13 amino acids. Here the CDR3 DNA reads TGTGCCAGCAGCCGAGGGAGGGGCAATGAGCAGTTCTTC. Amino acid sequence: CASSRGRGNEQFF.

The genes are TRBV9 and TRBJ2-2, with a weak D call TRBD1 (6 bases). V lost 4 bases to trimming and J lost 6 bases, with 16 bases between them. The CDR3 runs 15 residues. Germline CDR1 SGDLS, CDR2 YYNGEE. The CDR3, as DNA: TGTGCCAGCAGCCTGGGGGCAGGAGCCGCCGGGGAGCTGTTTTTT. This encodes CASSLGAGAAGELFF.

The rearrangement joins TRBV19 to TRBJ1-2, with TRBD1 matching over 7 bases. The CDR3 length is 14 residues. The V gene's germline CDR1 is LNHDA and CDR2 SQIVND (reference sequence). V was clipped by 1 base and J by 4 bases; unmatched bases: 3. The CDR3 loop is CASSIGGQSYGYTF. DNA of the CDR3: TGTGCCAGTAGTATAGGGGGACAGTCCTATGGCTACACCTTC. Based on the CDR3 plus reference TRBV19 and TRBJ1-2, the full variable domain is DGGITQSPKYLFRKEGQNVTLSCEQNLNHDAMYWYRQDPGQGLRLIYYSQIVNDFQKGDIAEGYSVSREKKESFPLTVTSAQKNPTAFYLCASSIGGQSYGYTFGSGTRLTVV.

The rearrangement uses TRBV4-3 and TRBJ2-3, with 12 bases matching TRBD2. In germline, CDR1 is LGHNA, CDR2 YSLEER. V was pared by 0 bases and J by 6 bases, with 7 bases of the junction left unmatched. The length of the CDR3 is 17 residues. Here the CDR3 reads CASSQDRTSGAGDTQYF. CDR3 sequence (DNA): TGCGCCAGCAGCCAAGATAGGACTAGCGGGGCGGGGGATACGCAGTATTTT.

The chain recombines TRBV11-1 with TRBJ1-2; D call uncertain. The CDR3 contains 13 residues. Germline V CDR1 and CDR2: SGHAT, FQDESV (reference sequence). Trimming removed 4 bases from V and 3 bases from J, with 9 bases in between. DNA for the CDR3: TGTGCCAGCAGCTCCCGGAGGTACTATGGCTACACCTTC. It encodes CASSSRRYYGYTF.

This chain connects TRBV18 to TRBJ1-4; no definite D call. This CDR3 has 11 residues. V lost 6 bases and J lost 8, with 7 bases in between. Germline CDR1 KGHSH, CDR2 LQKENI. The CDR3 DNA sequence: TGTGCCAGCTCCCCGGGGGAAAAACTGTTTTTT. Its protein product is CASSPGEKLFF.

This chain connects TRBV19 to TRBJ2-3, with 8 positions matching TRBD1. This CDR3 spans 14 amino acids. V was clipped by 11 bases and J by 4 bases; unmatched bases: 11. Germline CDR1 reads LNHDA; CDR2 reads SQIVND (reference sequence). CDR3 DNA: TGTGCCGGATCAATGGACAGGGAGGCAGATACGCAGTATTTT. It is translated as CAGSMDREADTQYF.

The V gene is TRBV6-5, the J gene TRBJ2-1; 8 bases fit TRBD2. The CDR3 loop spans 16 amino acids. With 2 bases clipped from V and 9 bases from J, the junction kept 12 bases outside the gene matches. The V gene's germline CDR1 is MNHEY and CDR2 SVGAGI. The DNA of the CDR3 is TGTGCCAGCAGTTACGGGGCTGAGCGGGAGTCTGGTGAGCAGTTCTTC. Amino acids: CASSYGAERESGEQFF.

The CDR3 nucleotides read TGTGCCAGCAGCTTATGGCAGACCCCAAATACTAGCTCCTACAATGAGCAGTTCTTC. The encoded protein is CASSLWQTPNTSSYNEQFF. The chain links TRBV7-3 to TRBJ2-1; possible D gene TRBD2, 5 bases. The V gene lost 2 bases and the J gene lost 0 bases, with 20 bases spanning the gap. From germline, CDR1 is SGHTA and CDR2 FQGTGA. The CDR3 is 19 residues long.

This chain joins TRBV15 and TRBJ2-2, with a weak D call TRBD2 (5 bases). The V gene's germline CDR1 is LNHNV and CDR2 YYDKDF (reference sequence). The CDR3 consists of 14 residues. V lost 6 bases and J 5 bases, leaving 13 bases between the germline ends. The CDR3 bases are TGTGCCACCAGTCAGCCTCGACTAACCGGGGAGCTGTTTTTT. Its translation: CATSQPRLTGELFF.

The chain carries TRBV7-9 and TRBJ2-1, with 11 bases matching TRBD2. The germline V gene has CDR1 SEHNR and CDR2 FQNEAQ (reference sequence). CDR3 length: 18 residues. The J segment lost 3 bases and the V segment lost 2 bases, leaving 9 bases of the junction unmatched. The CDR3 sequence: CASSLPGTSGKGYNEQFF. The CDR3 nucleotides read TGTGCCAGCAGCTTACCCGGGACTAGCGGTAAAGGCTACAATGAGCAGTTCTTC. The whole variable domain, remainder taken from reference TRBV7-9 and TRBJ2-1, is DTGVSQNPRHKITKRGQNVTFRCDPISEHNRLYWYRQTLGQGPEFLTYFQNEAQLEKSRLLSDRFSAERPKGSFSTLEIQRTEQGDSAMYLCASSLPGTSGKGYNEQFFGPGTRLTVL.

The rearrangement joins TRBV7-2 to TRBJ2-7; D is unclear. The CDR3 has 12 amino acids. V lost 5 bases, J lost 5 bases, and 10 bases lay in between. Germline V gene lookup returns CDR1 SGHTA and CDR2 FQGNSA. CDR3 amino acids: CASSKSIHEQYF. For the CDR3, the DNA is TGTGCCAGCAGCAAAAGCATCCACGAGCAGTACTTC.

The chain combines TRBV25-1 with TRBJ1-1, with 7 bases aligning to TRBD1. Per germline, CDR1 MGHDK and CDR2 SYGVNS. Trimming cost V 7 bases and J 1 base; bases outside gene matches: 18. The CDR3 runs 18 residues. CDR3 loop: CASTSRGTARVENTEAFF. Here the CDR3 DNA reads TGTGCCAGCACCTCGAGGGGGACAGCGAGGGTGGAGAACACTGAAGCTTTCTTT.

V and J are TRBV4-3 and TRBJ1-6; TRBD1 aligns across 10 bases. Germline V lookup: CDR1 LGHNA, CDR2 YSLEER. V lost 2 bases, J lost 10 bases, and 8 bases stayed unmatched. The CDR3 is 16 residues long. The CDR3 nucleotides read TGCGCCAGCAGCCAACATCGACAGGGGGCGAACTCACCCCTCCACTTT. This sequence encodes CASSQHRQGANSPLHF.

CDR3 nucleotides: TGTGCCAGCAGCCAAACGCGGGATACGCAGTATTTT. Translating gives CASSQTRDTQYF. The gene calls are TRBV9 and TRBJ2-3, with D unresolved. Germline loops: CDR1 SGDLS, CDR2 YYNGEE. V lost 4 bases, J lost 6 bases, and 9 bases lay in between. The CDR3 length is 12 residues.

This sequence joins TRBV5-1 and TRBJ2-1, with TRBD1 matching over 7 bases. This CDR3 comprises 14 residues. Trimming took 4 bases from V and 6 from J; bases not matched to a gene: 7. Per germline, CDR1 SGHRS and CDR2 YFSETQ. CDR3 loop: CASSPVRDSNEQFF. As DNA, the CDR3 is TGCGCCAGCAGCCCGGTCAGGGACAGCAATGAGCAGTTCTTC.